The clone carrying this T cell receptor (beta chain) was seen more than once but under ten times. The antigen remains undetermined. MiXCR was run by TCRdb on the RT-PCR reads, yielding one entry per CDR3 protein. Found here are 250,000 to 350,000 distinct CDR3 sequences, roughly 22% of them singletons; the top ten hold 9% to 12%. The sample originates from a study of response to subunit inactivated influenza vaccine. Study-level points and caveats: The authors suggested that few new T cells are recruited per seasonal influenza vaccination.

The V and J ends lost 6 bases and 0 bases, in that order; junction bases with no gene match: 10. The CDR3 sequence is 16 residues long. The receptor's source is a man between 50 and 75 years old who received an inactivated influenza vaccine. This chain links TRBV12-3 or TRBV12-4 with TRBJ1-1; 7 bases are a match to TRBD1. The specimen was PBMCs from blood, collected about 19 months after vaccination. Here the CDR3 reads CASSTGTVGMNTEAFF. DNA for the CDR3: TGTGCCAGCAGCACCGGGACAGTCGGAATGAACACTGAAGCTTTCTTT.